This record concerns one T cell receptor (beta chain) sequence. The sample belongs to a study of blood T cell repertoires in COVID-19. Study-wide context: Samples came from the United States, Italy and Spain, spanning acute and convalescent COVID-19.

The CDR3 has 15 residues. In germline, CDR1 is SNHLY, CDR2 FYNNEI. The V segment lost 6 bases and the J segment 2 bases; nucleotides outside the gene matches: 5. Profiled with immunoSEQ multiplex PCR; TCRdb holds only in-frame clones, not every one. The repertoire holds roughly 250,000 clones, with around 90% as singletons. Those enrolled, adults aged roughly 18 to 90 years, came from around 24 US areas. Cohorts were assigned according to the clinical history that participants reported. This clonotype originated in a woman aged 25 to 39 with acute COVID-19. The rearrangement uses TRBV2 and TRBJ1-1, with 11 positions matching TRBD1. Sequenced material: PBMCs or T cells enriched from blood (not recorded which). The CDR3 region is CASSQGQGGNTEAFF. DNA for the CDR3: TGTGCCAGCAGCCAGGGACAGGGGGGTAACACTGAAGCTTTCTTT.